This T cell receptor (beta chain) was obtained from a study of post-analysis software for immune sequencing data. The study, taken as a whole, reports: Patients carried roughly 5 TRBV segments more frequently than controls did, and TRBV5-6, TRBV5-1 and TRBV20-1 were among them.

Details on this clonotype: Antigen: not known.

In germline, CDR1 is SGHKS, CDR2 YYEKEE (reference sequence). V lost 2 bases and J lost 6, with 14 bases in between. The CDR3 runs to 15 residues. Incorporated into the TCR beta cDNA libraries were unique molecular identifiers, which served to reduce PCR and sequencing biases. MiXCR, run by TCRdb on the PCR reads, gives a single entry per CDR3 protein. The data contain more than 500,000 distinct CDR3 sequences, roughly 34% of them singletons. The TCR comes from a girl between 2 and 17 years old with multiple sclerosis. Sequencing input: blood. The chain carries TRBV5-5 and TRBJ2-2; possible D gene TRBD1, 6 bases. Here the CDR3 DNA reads TGTGCCAGCAGCTTCCCGCCAGGGGTGGCCGGGGAGCTGTTTTTT. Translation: CASSFPPGVAGELFF.